The clone carrying this TCR beta chain was seen a few times. Its target is unknown. Using immunoSEQ multiplex PCR, the repertoire was profiled, and TCRdb retains in-frame clones only, with some absent. Of some 37,000 clones detected, 82% appear once; the ten largest clones hold under 2%. The data belong to a study of OX40 agonist ivuxolimab in advanced cancers. Findings and limits, study-wide: It was not determined which antigens were specifically recognized by the peripheral T cells that had undergone clonal expansion. The CD4+ and CD8+ T cells in the blood had expanded clonally by week 6 at 0.1 to 3.0 mg/kg. Fewer expanded clones were found on average in CD4+ than in CD8+ T cells.

This TCR derives from an adult with an advanced solid tumor such as melanoma, head and neck, liver or kidney cancer. The sequencing here drew on CD4+ or CD8+ T cells sorted from blood, taken in a trial of the OX40 agonist ivuxolimab.

The CDR3, as DNA: TGCGCCAGCAGCCCAAGGACAGGGGCCAATTACGAGCAGTACTTC. This gives the protein CASSPRTGANYEQYF. This chain links TRBV5-1 with TRBJ2-7; 9 bases are shared with TRBD1. The V segment lost 4 bases and the J segment 4 bases; nucleotides outside the gene matches: 9. This CDR3 comprises 15 residues. Germline CDR1 and CDR2: SGHRS and YFSETQ.